This TCR beta chain emerged from a study of blood T cell repertoires in COVID-19. Background on the study: Nucleic acid was either cDNA or gDNA, and it came from T cells, B-cell-depleted T cells, or PBMCs.

V was pared by 4 bases and J by 4 bases, with 15 bases between. Germline values: CDR1 SGHKS, CDR2 YYEKEE (reference sequence). The CDR3 is 15 amino acids. Source study methods: Estimation of nucleated cell counts relied on the amplification of reference gene primers. This table comes from immunoSEQ multiplex PCR, and its TCRdb copy is limited to in-frame clones, with some not included. From that table come the V and J calls and clone size; the DNA was used to work out D and trimming. The sample has roughly 16,000 clones; 80% to 90% are singletons. V usage is TRBV5-5 and J usage is TRBJ2-1; D perhaps matches TRBD2 (6 bases). This receptor was identified in an elderly man with active COVID-19. The sample was peripheral blood. CDR3 sequence reads: CASSPGRGRYNEQFF. The CDR3 coding sequence is TGTGCCAGCAGCCCCGGGAGAGGACGTTACAATGAGCAGTTCTTC.